The 5 T cell receptor beta chains given below trace back to one sample, sequenced in a study of OX40 agonist ivuxolimab in advanced cancers. This table comes from immunoSEQ multiplex PCR, and its TCRdb copy is limited to in-frame clones, with some not included. This sample carries approximately 58,000 clones, roughly 79% of them seen once, and the ten largest clones take 2% to 3%. The material was CD4+ or CD8+ T cells sorted from blood, obtained in a trial of the OX40 agonist ivuxolimab. The origin of the receptors is an adult with an advanced solid tumor such as melanoma, head and neck, liver or kidney cancer.

This chain connects TRBV4-2 to TRBJ1-4; D not certain. CDR3 size: 16 residues. CDR1 LGHNA and CDR2 YNFKEQ come from the germline V gene. V gave up 3 bases and J gave up 6 bases, with 17 bases separating them. The CDR3 DNA reads as TGTGCCAGCAGCCAGGACGACACTCCTGGAGATGAAAAACTGTTTTTT. It yields the protein CASSQDDTPGDEKLFF.

The CDR3: CASSSGGVDQPQHF. The CDR3 nucleotides are TGTGCCAGCTCCTCGGGGGGCGTTGATCAGCCCCAGCATTTT. V gene TRBV25-1 combines with J gene TRBJ1-5, with D tentatively TRBD1 (6 bases). The CDR3 is 14 amino acids. The ends were cut back, 8 bases at V and 5 bases at J, with 16 bases in the middle. CDR1 is MGHDK, CDR2 SYGVNS, per germline.

The chain recombines TRBV5-1 with TRBJ1-2; tentative D call: TRBD1 (6 bases). With 0 bases removed from V and 7 bases from J, the gap between germline ends came to 22 bases. The CDR3 is made up of 17 amino acids. Germline V gives CDR1 SGHRS, CDR2 YFSETQ. CDR3 DNA sequence: TGCGCCAGCAGCTTGGCCAGGGGCGTTAACTCCATGACTGGCTACACCTTC. Translated, it gives CASSLARGVNSMTGYTF.

Regarding this clone: One junction end disagrees with the germline gene, perhaps due to a read error. The chain carries TRBV29-1 and TRBJ1-2; 10 bases are shared with TRBD1. The V gene's germline CDR1 is SQVTM and CDR2 ANQGSEA. CDR3 length equals 13 residues. In DNA, the CDR3 is TGCAGCGCTGAACGGGACAGGGGATATGGCTACACCTTC. Its protein product is CSAERDRGYGYTF.

Here the CDR3 reads CASSIILYSNQPQHF. CDR3 DNA sequence: TGTGCCAGTAGTATAATACTTTATAGCAATCAGCCCCAGCATTTT. The V and J genes are TRBV19 and TRBJ1-5; D not certain. Trimming shortened V by 2 bases and J by 0 bases, and 8 bases separated the two germline ends. CDR1 and CDR2 from the germline V gene are LNHDA and SQIVND (reference sequence). This CDR3 is built from 15 residues.